A selection of T cell receptor beta chains follows, all from one sample in a study of vaccination and CD4 T cells after COVID-19. TCRdb ran MiXCR on the PCR reads and lists one entry per CDR3 protein. The sample consists of some 13,000 distinct CDR3 sequences, about 50% of them appearing once. No antigens are known for them. Sequencing used CD4+ T cells from blood, cultured in vitro. The receptors come from a human donor who had recovered from COVID-19. The CDR3 runs from the conserved cysteine through the conserved F or W. A D gene is named only where the DNA matches it firmly. Some rows mark clone size as missing; the rest say once, few, many or name a class of expanded clone.

abundance	d_gene	v_gene	j_gene	CDR3nt	CDR3aa
-	-	TRBV2	TRBJ2-3	TGTGCCAGTGACGGGCTGGGGGCTGGGACAGATACGCAGTATTTT	CASDGLGAGTDTQYF
-	-	TRBV18	TRBJ1-2	TGTGCCAGCTCACCAGGACAGCCTTTCAACTATGGCTACACCTTC	CASSPGQPFNYGYTF
-	-	TRBV19	TRBJ2-4	TGTGCCAGTAGTATACCCAGGGGCATTCAGTACTTC	CASSIPRGIQYF
-	-	TRBV5-4	TRBJ1-1	TGTGCCAGCAGCGGTAGCGTGGACACTGAAGCTTTCTTT	CASSGSVDTEAFF
few	-	TRBV10-1	TRBJ2-1	TGCGCCAGCAGTGAGTCACACAGGGCCAATGAGCAGTTCTTC	CASSESHRANEQFF
-	-	TRBV20-1	TRBJ2-7	TGCAGTGCTAGGGACGGGAAAAATTTCTACGAGCAGTACTTC	CSARDGKNFYEQYF
-	-	TRBV7-3	TRBJ1-5	TGTGCCAGCAGCTTACCCGCGGGGAATCAGCCCCAGCATTTT	CASSLPAGNQPQHF
once	-	TRBV7-2	TRBJ1-3	TGTGCCAGCAGCTTCGGCCCAGTTAACTCTGGAAACACCATATATTTT	CASSFGPVNSGNTIYF
-	-	TRBV7-9	TRBJ2-1	TGCGCCAGCCGGACAGCGTACCAGGGTGGGGACAATGAGCAGTTCTTC	CASRTAYQGGDNEQFF
few	-	TRBV2	TRBJ1-6	TGTGCCAGCATCAGCAGTTGGGGGTCAGATTCACCCCTCCACTTT	CASISSWGSDSPLHF
-	-	TRBV6-2/TRBV6-3	TRBJ1-1	TGTGCCAGCATACCAGAGTGGGGTGAAGCTTTCTTT	CASIPEWGEAFF
-	TRBD1	TRBV7-9	TRBJ1-2	TGTGCCAGCAGCTTTAACGGGGACAGGGGAAGCTATGGCTACACCTTC	CASSFNGDRGSYGYTF
-	-	TRBV14	TRBJ1-1	TGTGCCAGCAGCCCCCAGGGGATCACTGAAGCTTTCTTT	CASSPQGITEAFF
-	-	TRBV30	TRBJ1-2	TGTGCCTGGAGTTGGCCAGGAGCTAACTATGGCTACACCTTC	CAWSWPGANYGYTF
few	-	TRBV20-1	TRBJ1-5	TGCAGTGCTAGAGATCGGGGGTCTCTGCCCGTCCCGTTTTACCAGCCCCAGCATTTT	CSARDRGSLPVPFYQPQHF
-	TRBD1	TRBV5-1	TRBJ2-4	TGCGCCAGCAGCTTGGCGCGGACAGGGGGTAGAAGGGCCAAAAACATTCAGTACTTC	CASSLARTGGRRAKNIQYF
few	-	TRBV4-1	TRBJ2-3	TGCGCCAGCAGCCGGACTGGGAGCACAGATACGCAGTATTTT	CASSRTGSTDTQYF
-	TRBD1	TRBV12-3/TRBV12-4	TRBJ2-7	TGTGCCAGCGCGGAGACCGGGACAGGAGTGTACGAGCAGTACTTC	CASAETGTGVYEQYF
once	TRBD2	TRBV30	TRBJ2-3	TGTGCCTGGAGCGGGGGGTCAGATACGCAGTATTTT	CAWSGGSDTQYF
-	-	TRBV18	TRBJ1-1	TGTGCCAGCTCAGAACACGTACAGGGTTCGGACACTGAAGCTTTCTTT	CASSEHVQGSDTEAFF
-	-	TRBV20-1	TRBJ2-5	TGCAGTGCTAGAAAAGAGACCCAGTACTTC	CSARKETQYF
-	TRBD1	TRBV12-3/TRBV12-4	TRBJ1-1	TGTGCCAGCAGTTCACAGGGGGATACTGAAGCTTTCTTT	CASSSQGDTEAFF
-	-	TRBV7-3	TRBJ1-3	TGTGCCAGCAGCTTAGGGCAATCTGGAAACACCATATATTTT	CASSLGQSGNTIYF
-	-	TRBV10-3	TRBJ2-7	TGTGCCATCAGGCGGGGAGAGAGCTACGAGCAGTACTTC	CAIRRGESYEQYF
-	-	TRBV3-1	TRBJ1-1	TGTGCCAGCAGCCATGCAGCAGTGAACACTGAAGCTTTCTTT	CASSHAAVNTEAFF
once	-	TRBV7-2	TRBJ2-7	TGTGCCAGCAGCTTAGACCAGGCCTACGAGCAGTACTTC	CASSLDQAYEQYF
-	-	TRBV20-1	TRBJ2-1	TGCAGTGCTAGAACCGGGACGGAAGGCTACAATGAGCAGTTCTTC	CSARTGTEGYNEQFF
-	-	TRBV29-1	TRBJ2-3	TGCAGCGTTGATCTCGGGAGAGATACGCAGTATTTT	CSVDLGRDTQYF
once	-	TRBV19	TRBJ2-2	TGTGCCTCAAAGGGGACGGGAGACTGGACCGGGGAGCTGTTTTTT	CASKGTGDWTGELFF
-	TRBD1	TRBV20-1	TRBJ2-7	TGCAGTGCTACGGGACAGGGAGTATGGGAGCAGTACTTC	CSATGQGVWEQYF
few	-	TRBV7-2	TRBJ2-3	TGTGCCAGCAGCAGGGGGGGAGGCGGGGCAGATACGCAGTATTTT	CASSRGGGGADTQYF
-	-	TRBV24-1	TRBJ2-1	TGTGCCACCAGTGATTTTGGTCACAGGGAAAATGAGCAGTTCTTC	CATSDFGHRENEQFF
-	-	TRBV19	TRBJ1-5	TGTGCCAGTAGTATGCGGGGCCTAGGCAATCAGCCCCAGCATTTT	CASSMRGLGNQPQHF
-	-	TRBV18	TRBJ2-2	TGTGCCAGCTCACCACCTTACACAGGGAACACCGGGGAGCTGTTTTTT	CASSPPYTGNTGELFF
few	TRBD2	TRBV10-1	TRBJ2-5	TGCGCCAGCTCTCAGAGAGCGGGAGCTCGAGAGACCCAGTACTTC	CASSQRAGARETQYF
-	TRBD1	TRBV25-1	TRBJ1-1	TGTGCCAGCACCCAGACAGGGGAAGAAACTGAAGCTTTCTTT	CASTQTGEETEAFF
-	-	TRBV6-2/TRBV6-3	TRBJ2-3	TGTGCCAGCAGGACCGGGGACACAGATACGCAGTATTTT	CASRTGDTDTQYF
-	-	TRBV7-2	TRBJ2-3	TGTGCCAGCAGCTTAATACCGAGCGTATTCACAGATACGCAGTATTTT	CASSLIPSVFTDTQYF
-	-	TRBV7-8	TRBJ1-6	TGTGCCAGCAGCCCCTGGGGGAACAATTCACCCCTCCACTTT	CASSPWGNNSPLHF
-	-	TRBV6-1	TRBJ1-3	TGTGCCAGCAGTGAAAGGGGGGATAGGACCATATATTTT	CASSERGDRTIYF